This T cell receptor (beta chain) was found in a study of T cells after yellow fever vaccination. Study details: The SMART-Seq v4 Ultra Low Input method served to prepare the low-cell-number fractions.

Overall study findings and caveats: Re-detected after boosting: most primary clones, around 97% of CD4 and about 90% of CD8. CD4 and CD8 compartments shared a small share of clonotypes.

5'RACE template switching generated TCR cDNA, adding a universal primer site and UMIs. TCRdb fed the 5' RACE reads into MiXCR, producing one record per CDR3 protein. Of 250,000 or so distinct CDR3 sequences listed, 3.6% were seen once; the top ten hold 15% to 20%. Germline V gives CDR1 LGHNA, CDR2 YNFKEQ. The CDR3 runs to 16 residues. V trimming: 0 bases; J trimming: 7 bases; junction bases outside the gene matches: 4. There are many counts of this clonotype. Its antigen is not identified. Specimen: PBMCs, collected 15 days after the yellow fever booster vaccination. The sequence was collected from a man between 18 and 35 years old who received the YFV17D yellow fever vaccine. The chain couples TRBV4-2 to TRBJ1-4, with 11 bases lining up with TRBD1. The chain's CDR3 is CASSQDAGTGGEKLFF. CDR3 coding DNA: TGTGCCAGCAGCCAAGATGCGGGGACAGGGGGTGAAAAACTGTTTTTT.